This TCR beta chain was sequenced during a study of blood T cell repertoires in COVID-19. Clones were sequenced by immunoSEQ multiplex PCR, and TCRdb holds only the in-frame ones, with some missing. The profile covers over 55,000 clones, with about 91% appearing a single time and roughly 2.4% taken by the ten largest. The CDR3 sequence is 16 residues long. Germline values: CDR1 SGHTS, CDR2 YDEGEE. Trimming left V 0 bases short and J 2 bases short, with 12 bases between. The rearrangement uses TRBV5-8 and TRBJ1-5; weak D call: TRBD1 (5 bases). This clonotype was sampled from a man in his sixties with acute or convalescent COVID-19. The material sequenced was peripheral blood. The CDR3 is CASSLEGHSRNQPQHF. The CDR3 DNA follows: TGTGCCAGCAGCTTGGAGGGGCACAGCCGCAATCAGCCCCAGCATTTT.